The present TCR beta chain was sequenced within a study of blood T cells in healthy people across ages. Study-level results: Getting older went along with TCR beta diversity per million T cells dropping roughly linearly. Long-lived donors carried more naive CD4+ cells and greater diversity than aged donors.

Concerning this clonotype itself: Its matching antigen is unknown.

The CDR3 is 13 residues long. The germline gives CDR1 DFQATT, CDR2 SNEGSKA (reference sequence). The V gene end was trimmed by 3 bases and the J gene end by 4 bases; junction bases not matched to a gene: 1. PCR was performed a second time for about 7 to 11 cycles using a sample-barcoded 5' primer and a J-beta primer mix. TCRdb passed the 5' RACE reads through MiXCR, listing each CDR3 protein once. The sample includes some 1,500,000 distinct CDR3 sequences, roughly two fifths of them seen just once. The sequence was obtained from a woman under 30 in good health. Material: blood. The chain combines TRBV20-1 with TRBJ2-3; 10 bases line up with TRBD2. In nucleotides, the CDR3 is TGCAGTGCTAGTCTAGCGGGAGCAGATACGCAGTATTTT. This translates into CSASLAGADTQYF.